The entry that follows covers one T cell receptor (beta chain) sequence. Its specificity is unknown. The data derive from a study of cytomegalovirus exposure and HLA in healthy donors. As for the study in general: The 550 to 700 first-cohort repertoires and the 110 or so validation repertoires shared the same platform, a later analysis reported. Study-wide points: Specificity for CMV antigens was confirmed in vitro for a few of the CMV-associated chains. The study found most TCR sequences rare, yet found some public TCRs in many donors. With high specificity and sensitivity, the classifier reportedly diagnosed cytomegalovirus status.

CDR1 SGHTA and CDR2 FQGNSA come from the germline V gene. The ends lost 5 bases at V and 4 bases at J; junction bases unmatched: 5. The CDR3 runs 16 residues. TCRdb's table, derived via immunoSEQ multiplex PCR, lists solely in-frame clones and lacks some. Here the sample spans about 56,000 clones, more than 85% being singletons. This sequence was found in a woman younger than 30 in good health and CMV-seronegative. The sample comprised PBMCs. The rearrangement links TRBV7-2 to TRBJ2-3; 14 nucleotides match TRBD2. The CDR3 nucleotides are TGTGCCAGCAGCCCTCAGACTAGCGGGGGGGCAGATACGCAGTATTTT. Translation: CASSPQTSGGADTQYF.